These 21 T cell receptor beta chains came from one sample sequenced in a study of siplizumab effects on memory and regulatory T cells. TCRdb's table, derived via immunoSEQ multiplex PCR, lists solely in-frame clones and lacks some. Of about 50,000 clones in the sample, around 97% were seen once. The material sequenced was naive CD8+ T cells sorted from blood. The receptors originated from a human donor in good health.

The CDR3 DNA follows: TGTGCTAGTGGGGACAGGGGCTACAATCAGCCCCAGCATTTT. Translation gives CASGDRGYNQPQHF. The chain couples TRBV12-5 to TRBJ1-5; 9 positions match TRBD1. Germline V CDR1 and CDR2: LGHNT, FRNRAP. This CDR3 region has 14 residues. V dropped 6 bases and J dropped 3; count of bases not matched to a gene: 3.

The genes are TRBV9 and TRBJ2-7, with 9 bases fitting TRBD1. Germline CDR1 SGDLS, CDR2 YYNGEE. The CDR3 runs 14 residues. V dropped 4 bases and J dropped 2; count of bases not matched to a gene: 4. In DNA form, the CDR3 reads TGTGCCAGCAGCCCCGGGACAGGGACCTACGAGCAGTACTTC. It codes for CASSPGTGTYEQYF.

The chain recombines TRBV5-6 with TRBJ1-1, with D possibly matching TRBD1 (5 bases). Trimming took off 0 bases at V and 8 bases at J, with 17 bases between the two ends. This CDR3 region has 15 residues. Germline V gene data show CDR1 as SGHDT and CDR2 as YYEEEE. CDR3 loop: CASSLVGAVITEAFF. Here the CDR3 DNA reads TGTGCCAGCAGCTTGGTTGGGGCAGTTATCACCGAAGCTTTCTTT. Full variable domain (rest looked up from reference TRBV5-6 and TRBJ1-1): DAGVTQSPTHLIKTRGQQVTLRCSPKSGHDTVSWYQQALGQGPQFIFQYYEEEERQRGNFPDRFSGHQFPNYSSELNVNALLLGDSALYLCASSLVGAVITEAFFGQGTRLTVV.

J is TRBJ1-1 and V is TRBV11-3; tentatively, D is TRBD1 (5 bases). The germline CDR1 and CDR2 sequences are SGHNT and YENEEA. The CDR3 is 15 amino acids. Trimming pared 5 bases from V and 10 bases from J, leaving 23 bases between. This CDR3 is CASSPRSDSSRTAFF. The CDR3 bases are TGTGCCAGCAGCCCCCGATCTGACAGCTCCAGGACAGCTTTCTTT.

The genes are TRBV30 and TRBJ1-2; no firm D call. Trimming pared 8 bases from V and 7 bases from J, leaving 17 bases between. Germline assignment: CDR1 GTSNPN and CDR2 SVGIG (reference sequence). CDR3 size: 12 residues. This chain's CDR3 is CAVRKLTGGYTF. CDR3 bases: TGTGCCGTCAGGAAGTTGACTGGTGGCTACACCTTC.

This chain links TRBV25-1 with TRBJ1-1, with 7 bases that match TRBD1. Germline V lookup: CDR1 MGHDK, CDR2 SYGVNS. The V and J ends lost 6 bases and 2 bases, in that order; junction bases with no gene match: 9. CDR3 length: 15 residues. The CDR3 DNA follows: TGTGCCAGCAGCCTGGGACAGTACATAAACACTGAAGCTTTCTTT. Encoded protein: CASSLGQYINTEAFF.

V usage is TRBV14 and J usage is TRBJ2-7, with D perhaps TRBD1 (6 bases). Germline CDR1 and CDR2: SGHDN and FVKESK. V was clipped by 5 bases and J by 4 bases, with 18 bases between them. The CDR3 contains 15 residues. The CDR3 DNA reads TGTGCCAGCAGCTCCCTAGGGCAGGGGTGGTACGAGCAGTACTTC. Translated: CASSSLGQGWYEQYF.

The genes are TRBV5-1 and TRBJ2-2; D may be TRBD1 (6 bases). Germline CDR1 and CDR2: SGHRS and YFSETQ. V was pared by 4 bases and J by 6 bases, with 16 bases between. The length of the CDR3 is 15 residues. CDR3 sequence: CASSLLSQGSGELFF. The CDR3, as DNA: TGCGCCAGCAGCCTACTATCCCAGGGGTCCGGGGAGCTGTTTTTT.

The V and J genes are TRBV13 and TRBJ2-3; 9 bases agree with TRBD2. Per the germline V gene, CDR1 is PRHDT and CDR2 is FYEKMQ (reference sequence). V shed 6 bases and J 0 bases; nucleotides not matched to a gene: 4. CDR3 length: 15 amino acids. CDR3 coding DNA: TGTGCCAGCAGAATACTAGCGGGTAGCACAGATACGCAGTATTTT. Residues: CASRILAGSTDTQYF. Together with reference TRBV13 and TRBJ2-3, the CDR3 gives the full variable domain: AAGVIQSPRHLIKEKRETATLKCYPIPRHDTVYWYQQGPGQDPQFLISFYEKMQSDKGSIPDRFSAQQFSDYHSELNMSSLELGDSALYFCASRILAGSTDTQYFGPGTRLTVL.

A remark on this clone: Relative to the germline gene, one junction end is altered; a read error may explain this. The gene calls are TRBV7-2 and TRBJ2-7; a weak D match, TRBD1 (5 bases). The CDR3 is 13 residues long. The germline V gene has CDR1 SGHTA and CDR2 FQGNSA. CDR3 residues: CASSPTAYYKQYF. Written as DNA, the CDR3 is TGTGCCAGCAGCCCGACAGCTTACTACAAGCAGTACTTC.

This clone was seen a single time. This chain connects TRBV28 to TRBJ1-5, with D possibly TRBD1 on 6 matching bases. Germline loops: CDR1 MDHEN, CDR2 SYDVKM. V was trimmed by 3 bases and J by 6 bases, leaving 12 bases between them. This CDR3 is built from 14 residues. CDR3 coding DNA: TGTGCCAGCAGTTTCGCGGGGGCCGCTCAGCCCCAGCATTTT. Translating gives CASSFAGAAQPQHF.

J is TRBJ1-2 and V is TRBV5-4, with D perhaps TRBD1 (6 bases). Germline V gene lookup returns CDR1 SGHNT and CDR2 YYREEE (reference sequence). CDR3 length equals 15 residues. V lost 4 bases and J lost 2, with 15 bases in between. The CDR3 reads CASSAPGTPNYGYTF. The CDR3 DNA is TGTGCCAGCAGCGCCCCCGGGACACCCAACTATGGCTACACCTTC.

This clone has a single count. The chain carries TRBV29-1 and TRBJ2-5; D unresolved. The CDR3 covers 12 residues. Germline V gives CDR1 SQVTM, CDR2 ANQGSEA. Trimming removed 3 bases at V and 0 bases at J, with 5 bases between. CDR3 loop: CSVDPDQETQYF. Written as DNA, the CDR3 is TGCAGCGTTGATCCGGACCAAGAGACCCAGTACTTC.

The chain employs TRBV4-3 and TRBJ2-6; the D gene is possibly TRBD2 (5 bases). CDR1 is LGHNA, CDR2 YSLEER, per germline. The V end lost 0 bases, the J end lost 0 bases, and 9 bases lay between the germline ends. The CDR3 is made up of 17 amino acids. The CDR3 here is CASSQESGVSGANVLTF. The DNA for the CDR3 is TGCGCCAGCAGCCAAGAATCCGGGGTCTCTGGGGCCAACGTCCTGACTTTC.

This rearrangement joins TRBV7-9 to TRBJ2-7; D is uncertain. The CDR3 runs to 13 residues. Germline loops: CDR1 SEHNR, CDR2 FQNEAQ (reference sequence). V lost 5 bases to trimming and J lost 1 base, with 9 bases between them. In DNA form, the CDR3 reads TGTGCCAGCAGCCCCCCGGCGTCCTACGAGCAGTACTTC. Translation gives CASSPPASYEQYF.

This chain connects TRBV4-3 to TRBJ2-6, with 10 bases aligning to TRBD1. V gave up 0 bases and J gave up 1 base; unmatched junction bases: 9. This CDR3 has 20 amino acids. Looked up from germline, CDR1 is LGHNA and CDR2 is YSLEER. The CDR3 DNA sequence: TGCGCCAGCAGCCAAGAAGGCCGAGGACAGGGGGTTTCTGGGGCCAACGTCCTGACTTTC. It is translated as CASSQEGRGQGVSGANVLTF.

The J gene is TRBJ1-3, the V gene TRBV6-5, with D possibly being TRBD1 (5 bases). Germline CDR1 and CDR2: MNHEY and SVGAGI. This CDR3 is built from 14 residues. The V end was cut by 6 bases, the J end by 0 bases, with 9 bases between. The CDR3 loop reads CASSYRSSGNTIYF. CDR3 DNA sequence: TGTGCCAGCAGCTACAGGAGCTCTGGAAACACCATATATTTT.

V gene TRBV6-6 combines with J gene TRBJ1-5; D might be TRBD1 (5 bases). Trimming pared 7 bases from V and 3 bases from J, leaving 10 bases between. The CDR3 is made up of 13 amino acids. Germline V gives CDR1 MNHNY, CDR2 SVGAGI (reference sequence). The CDR3 sequence: CASTGRANQPQHF. The CDR3 DNA follows: TGTGCCAGCACCGGCAGGGCCAATCAGCCCCAGCATTTT.

This chain connects TRBV27 to TRBJ2-7; D is uncertain. The CDR3 consists of 12 residues. V dropped 3 bases and J dropped 5 bases, with 8 bases sitting between them. Germline V CDR1 and CDR2: MNHEY, SMNVEV (reference sequence). The DNA for the CDR3 is TGTGCCAGCAGTTTCCCTAACCACGAGCAGTACTTC. It codes for CASSFPNHEQYF.

V gene TRBV28 combines with J gene TRBJ2-3; D is possibly TRBD2 (6 bases). Germline V lookup: CDR1 MDHEN, CDR2 SYDVKM. CDR3 size: 17 residues. The V end lost 7 bases, the J end lost 2 bases, and 22 bases lay between the germline ends. CDR3 in amino acids: CASIKAPGSPNTDTQYF. CDR3 DNA sequence: TGTGCCAGCATCAAAGCTCCCGGGAGCCCTAACACAGATACGCAGTATTTT.

The V call is TRBV9, the J call TRBJ2-7; a possible D gene is TRBD2 (6 bases). Trimming left V 2 bases short and J 0 bases short, with 12 bases between. The CDR3 is made up of 15 amino acids. Germline CDR1 reads SGDLS; CDR2 reads YYNGEE. The CDR3: CASSVGGASSYEQYF. The CDR3, as DNA: TGTGCCAGCAGCGTTGGCGGGGCCAGCTCCTACGAGCAGTACTTC.